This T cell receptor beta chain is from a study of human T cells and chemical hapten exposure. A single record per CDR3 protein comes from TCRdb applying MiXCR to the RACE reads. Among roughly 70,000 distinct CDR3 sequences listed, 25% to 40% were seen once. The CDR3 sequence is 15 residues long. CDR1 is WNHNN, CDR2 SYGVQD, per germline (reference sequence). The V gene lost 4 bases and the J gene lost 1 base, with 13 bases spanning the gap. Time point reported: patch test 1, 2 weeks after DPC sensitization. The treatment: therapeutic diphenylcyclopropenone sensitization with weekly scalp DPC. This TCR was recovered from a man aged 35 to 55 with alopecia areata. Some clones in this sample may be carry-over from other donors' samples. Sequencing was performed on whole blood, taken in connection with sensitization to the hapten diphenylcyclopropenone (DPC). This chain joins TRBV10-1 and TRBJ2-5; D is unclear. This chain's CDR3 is CASSGSLRLQETQYF. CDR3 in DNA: TGCGCCAGCAGTGGGTCTCTCCGGCTCCAAGAGACCCAGTACTTC.